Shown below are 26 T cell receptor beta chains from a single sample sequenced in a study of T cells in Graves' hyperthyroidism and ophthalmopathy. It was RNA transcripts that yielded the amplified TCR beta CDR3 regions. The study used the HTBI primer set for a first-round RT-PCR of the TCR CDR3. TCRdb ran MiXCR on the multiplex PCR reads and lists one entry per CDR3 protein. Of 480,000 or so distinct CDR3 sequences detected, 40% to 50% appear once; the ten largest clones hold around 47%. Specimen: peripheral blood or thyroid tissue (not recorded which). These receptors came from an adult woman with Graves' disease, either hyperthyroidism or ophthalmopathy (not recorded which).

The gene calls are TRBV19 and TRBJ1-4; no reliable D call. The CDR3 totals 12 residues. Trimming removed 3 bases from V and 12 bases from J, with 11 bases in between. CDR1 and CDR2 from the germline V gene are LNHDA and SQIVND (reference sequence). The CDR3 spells CASSMGVLELFF. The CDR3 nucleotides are TGTGCCAGTAGTATGGGAGTACTCGAACTGTTTTTT. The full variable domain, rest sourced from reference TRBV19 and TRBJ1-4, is DGGITQSPKYLFRKEGQNVTLSCEQNLNHDAMYWYRQDPGQGLRLIYYSQIVNDFQKGDIAEGYSVSREKKESFPLTVTSAQKNPTAFYLCASSMGVLELFFGSGTQLSVL.

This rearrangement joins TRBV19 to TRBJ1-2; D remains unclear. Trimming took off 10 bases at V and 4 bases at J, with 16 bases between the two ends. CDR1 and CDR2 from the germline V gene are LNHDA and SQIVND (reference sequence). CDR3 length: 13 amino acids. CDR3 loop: CATSDSQSYGYTF. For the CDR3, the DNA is TGTGCCACCAGTGATTCCCAGAGCTATGGCTACACCTTC.

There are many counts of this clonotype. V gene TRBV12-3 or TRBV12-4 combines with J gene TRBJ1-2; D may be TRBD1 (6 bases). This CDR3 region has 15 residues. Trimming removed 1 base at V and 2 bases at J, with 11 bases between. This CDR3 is CASSLGGLGNYGYTF. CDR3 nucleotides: TGTGCCAGCAGTTTAGGGGGGCTAGGGAACTATGGCTACACCTTC.

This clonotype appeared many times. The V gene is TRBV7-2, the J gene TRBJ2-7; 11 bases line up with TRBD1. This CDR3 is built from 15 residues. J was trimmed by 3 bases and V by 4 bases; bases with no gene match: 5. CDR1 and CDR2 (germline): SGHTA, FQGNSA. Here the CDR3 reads CASSSRGTGGYEQYF. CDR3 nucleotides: TGTGCCAGCAGCTCACGAGGGACAGGGGGCTACGAGCAGTACTTC.

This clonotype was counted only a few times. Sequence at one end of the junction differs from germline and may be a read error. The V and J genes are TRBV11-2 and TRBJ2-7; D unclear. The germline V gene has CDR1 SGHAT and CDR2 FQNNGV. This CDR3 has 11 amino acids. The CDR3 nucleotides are TGTGCCAGCAGCGTATCCTACGATCAGTACTTC. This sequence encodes CASSVSYDQYF.

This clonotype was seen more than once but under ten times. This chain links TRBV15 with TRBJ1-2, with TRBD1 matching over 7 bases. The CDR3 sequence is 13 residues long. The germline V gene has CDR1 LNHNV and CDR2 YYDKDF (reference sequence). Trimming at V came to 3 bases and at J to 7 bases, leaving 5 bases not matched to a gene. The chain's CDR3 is CATSSEGAGGYTF. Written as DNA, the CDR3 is TGTGCCACCAGCAGCGAGGGGGCTGGTGGCTACACCTTC.

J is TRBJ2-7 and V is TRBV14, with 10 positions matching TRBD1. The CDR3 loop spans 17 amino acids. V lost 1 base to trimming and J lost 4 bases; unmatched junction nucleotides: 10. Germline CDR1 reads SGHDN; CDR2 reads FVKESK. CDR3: CASSQGGQGIRRYEQYF. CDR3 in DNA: TGTGCCAGCAGCCAAGGGGGACAGGGGATTCGACGTTACGAGCAGTACTTC. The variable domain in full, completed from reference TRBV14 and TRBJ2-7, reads EAGVTQFPSHSVIEKGQTVTLRCDPISGHDNLYWYRRVMGKEIKFLLHFVKESKQDESGMPNNRFLAERTGGTYSTLKVQPAELEDSGVYFCASSQGGQGIRRYEQYFGPGTRLTVT.

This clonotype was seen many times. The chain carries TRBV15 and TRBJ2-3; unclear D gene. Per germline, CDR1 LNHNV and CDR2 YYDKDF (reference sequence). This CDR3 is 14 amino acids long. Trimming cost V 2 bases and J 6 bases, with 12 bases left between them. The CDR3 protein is CATSRSGPGDTQYF. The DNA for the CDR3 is TGTGCCACCAGCAGATCCGGACCTGGGGATACGCAGTATTTT.

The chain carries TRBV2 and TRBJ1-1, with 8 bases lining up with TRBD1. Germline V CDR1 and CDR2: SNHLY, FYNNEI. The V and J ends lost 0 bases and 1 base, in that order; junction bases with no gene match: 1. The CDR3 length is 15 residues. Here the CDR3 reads CASSEAGTGNTEAFF. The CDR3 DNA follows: TGTGCCAGCAGTGAAGCCGGGACAGGGAACACTGAAGCTTTCTTT.

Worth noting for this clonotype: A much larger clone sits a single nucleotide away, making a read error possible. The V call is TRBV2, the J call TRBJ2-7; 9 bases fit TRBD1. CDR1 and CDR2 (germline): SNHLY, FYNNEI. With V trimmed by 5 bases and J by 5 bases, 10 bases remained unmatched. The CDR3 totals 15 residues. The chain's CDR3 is CASSKGAGQGDEQYF. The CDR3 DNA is TGTGCCAGCAGTAAAGGAGCGGGACAGGGTGACGAGCAGTACTTC.

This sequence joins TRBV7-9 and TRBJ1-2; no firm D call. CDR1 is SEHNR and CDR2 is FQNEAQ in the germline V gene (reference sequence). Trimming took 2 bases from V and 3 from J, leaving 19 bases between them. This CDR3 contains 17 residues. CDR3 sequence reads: CASSLSGPEGLYYGYTF. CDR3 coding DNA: TGTGCCAGCAGCTTATCGGGTCCCGAGGGCCTTTACTATGGCTACACCTTC.

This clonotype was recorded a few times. CDR3 loop: CASSLEQGAREQYF. CDR3 DNA: TGTGCCAGCAGCTTAGAACAGGGGGCCAGGGAGCAGTACTTC. V is TRBV7-9 and J is TRBJ2-7; the match to TRBD1 covers 9 bases. Germline-derived CDR1 and CDR2 are SEHNR and FQNEAQ (reference sequence). V lost 1 base, J lost 7 bases, and 5 bases stayed unmatched. The CDR3 consists of 14 residues.

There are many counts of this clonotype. Here the CDR3 DNA reads TGTGCCAGCGCCACCCGATCTGAGTTTGGCTACACCTTC. Its translation: CASATRSEFGYTF. The V call is TRBV7-9, the J call TRBJ1-2; unclear D gene. Germline V gene sequence: CDR1 SEHNR, CDR2 FQNEAQ (reference sequence). The CDR3 length is 13 residues. Trimming pared 8 bases from V and 7 bases from J, leaving 17 bases between.

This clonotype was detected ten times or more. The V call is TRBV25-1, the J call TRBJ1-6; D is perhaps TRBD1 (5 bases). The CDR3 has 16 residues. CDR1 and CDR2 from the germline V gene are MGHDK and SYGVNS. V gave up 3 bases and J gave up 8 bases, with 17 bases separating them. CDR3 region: CASSDGVRGLDSPLHF. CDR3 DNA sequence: TGTGCCAGCAGTGATGGCGTGAGGGGACTTGATTCACCCCTCCACTTT.

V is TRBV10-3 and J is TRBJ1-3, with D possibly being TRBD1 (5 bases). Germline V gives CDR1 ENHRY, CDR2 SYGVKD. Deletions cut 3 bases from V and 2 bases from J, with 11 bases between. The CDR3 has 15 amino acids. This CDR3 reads CAISDRATTGNTIYF. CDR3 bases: TGTGCCATCAGTGACAGGGCGACCACTGGAAACACCATATATTTT.

The CDR3 bases are TGTGCCAGCAGCCGAGGGACGATTAACACTGAAGCTTTCTTT. Protein sequence: CASSRGTINTEAFF. The chain has TRBV9 and TRBJ1-1; perhaps TRBD1 as D (5 bases). Trimming stripped 4 bases from V and 2 bases from J, with 12 bases between. The germline V gene has CDR1 SGDLS and CDR2 YYNGEE. The length of the CDR3 is 14 residues.

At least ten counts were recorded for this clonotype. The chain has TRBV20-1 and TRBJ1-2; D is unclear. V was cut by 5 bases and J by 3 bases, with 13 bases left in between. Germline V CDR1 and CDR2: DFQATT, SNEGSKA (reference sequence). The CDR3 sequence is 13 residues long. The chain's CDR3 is CSALPGVYYGYTF. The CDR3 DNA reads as TGCAGTGCTCTCCCGGGAGTGTACTATGGCTACACCTTC.

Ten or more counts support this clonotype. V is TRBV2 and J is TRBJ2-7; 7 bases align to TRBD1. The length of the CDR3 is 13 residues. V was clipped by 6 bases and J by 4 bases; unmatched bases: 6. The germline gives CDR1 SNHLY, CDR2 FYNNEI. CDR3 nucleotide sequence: TGTGCCAGCAGCACAGGGGAATCATACGAGCAGTACTTC. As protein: CASSTGESYEQYF.

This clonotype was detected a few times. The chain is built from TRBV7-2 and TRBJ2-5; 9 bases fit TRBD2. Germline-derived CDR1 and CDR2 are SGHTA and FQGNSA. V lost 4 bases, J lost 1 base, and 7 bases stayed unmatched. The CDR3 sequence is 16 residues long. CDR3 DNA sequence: TGTGCCAGCAGCTCCGGGACTAGCCGTTTCCAAGAGACCCAGTACTTC. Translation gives CASSSGTSRFQETQYF. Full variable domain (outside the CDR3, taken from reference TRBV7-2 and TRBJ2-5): GAGVSQSPSNKVTEKGKDVELRCDPISGHTALYWYRQSLGQGLEFLIYFQGNSAPDKSGLPSDRFSAERTGGSVSTLTIQRTQQEDSAVYLCASSSGTSRFQETQYFGPGTRLLVL.

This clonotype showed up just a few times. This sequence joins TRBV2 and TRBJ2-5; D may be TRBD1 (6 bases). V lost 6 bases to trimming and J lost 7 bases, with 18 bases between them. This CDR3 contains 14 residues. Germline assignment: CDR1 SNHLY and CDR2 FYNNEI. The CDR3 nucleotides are TGTGCCAGCAGGAGGACAGAGGTGAGCGGGACCCAGTACTTC. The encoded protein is CASRRTEVSGTQYF.

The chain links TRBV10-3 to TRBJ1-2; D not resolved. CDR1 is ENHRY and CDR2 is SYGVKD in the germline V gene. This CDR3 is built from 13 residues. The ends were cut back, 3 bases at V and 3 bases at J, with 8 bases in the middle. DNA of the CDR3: TGTGCCATCAGTGAAACGTGGGACTATGGCTACACCTTC. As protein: CAISETWDYGYTF.

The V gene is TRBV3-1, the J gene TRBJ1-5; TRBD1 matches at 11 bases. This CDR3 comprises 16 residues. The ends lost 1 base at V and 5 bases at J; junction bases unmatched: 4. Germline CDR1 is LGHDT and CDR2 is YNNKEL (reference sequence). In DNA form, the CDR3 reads TGTGCCAGCAGCCAAGCCGGGACAGGGGGGGATCAGCCCCAGCATTTT. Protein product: CASSQAGTGGDQPQHF.

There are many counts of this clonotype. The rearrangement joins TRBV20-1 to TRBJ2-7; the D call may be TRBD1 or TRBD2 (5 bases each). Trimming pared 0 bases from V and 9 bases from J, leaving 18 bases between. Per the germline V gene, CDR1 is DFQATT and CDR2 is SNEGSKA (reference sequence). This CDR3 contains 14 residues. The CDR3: CSARDLAGSLGQYF. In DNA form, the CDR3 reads TGCAGTGCTAGAGATTTGGCAGGGAGCCTAGGGCAGTACTTC.

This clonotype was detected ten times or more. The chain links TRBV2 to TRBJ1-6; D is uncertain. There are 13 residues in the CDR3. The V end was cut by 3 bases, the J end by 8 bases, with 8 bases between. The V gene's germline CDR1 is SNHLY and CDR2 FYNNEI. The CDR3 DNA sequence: TGTGCCAGCAGTGAGATTGGAGATTCACCCCTCCACTTT. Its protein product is CASSEIGDSPLHF.

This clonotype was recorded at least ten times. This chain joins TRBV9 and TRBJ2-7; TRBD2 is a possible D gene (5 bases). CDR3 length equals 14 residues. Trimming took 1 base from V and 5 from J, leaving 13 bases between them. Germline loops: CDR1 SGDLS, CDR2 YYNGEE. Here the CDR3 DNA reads TGTGCCAGCAGCGTAAATAGCGCCCGTGACGAGCAGTACTTC. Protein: CASSVNSARDEQYF. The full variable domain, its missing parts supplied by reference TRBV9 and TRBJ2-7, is DSGVTQTPKHLITATGQRVTLRCSPRSGDLSVYWYQQSLDQGLQFLIQYYNGEERAKGNILERFSAQQFPDLHSELNLSSLELGDSALYFCASSVNSARDEQYFGPGTRLTVT.

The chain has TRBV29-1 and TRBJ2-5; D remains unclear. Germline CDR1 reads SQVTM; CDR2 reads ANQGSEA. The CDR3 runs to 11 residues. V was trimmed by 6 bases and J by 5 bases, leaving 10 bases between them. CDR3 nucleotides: TGCAGCGTCCGGGCCAGGGAGACCCAGTACTTC. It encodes CSVRARETQYF.